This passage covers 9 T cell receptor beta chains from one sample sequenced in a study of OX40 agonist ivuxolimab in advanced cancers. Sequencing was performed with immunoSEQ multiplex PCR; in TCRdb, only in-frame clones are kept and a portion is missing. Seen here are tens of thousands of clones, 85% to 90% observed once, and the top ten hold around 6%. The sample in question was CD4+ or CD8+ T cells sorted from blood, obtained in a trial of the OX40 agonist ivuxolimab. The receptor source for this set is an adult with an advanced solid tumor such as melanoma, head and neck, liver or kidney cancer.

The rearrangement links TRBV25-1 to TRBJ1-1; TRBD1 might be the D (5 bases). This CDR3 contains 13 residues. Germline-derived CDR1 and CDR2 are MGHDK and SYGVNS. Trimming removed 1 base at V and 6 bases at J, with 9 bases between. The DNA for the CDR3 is TGTGCCAGCAGTGAATTGGGGGGATCTGAAGCTTTCTTT. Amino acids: CASSELGGSEAFF.

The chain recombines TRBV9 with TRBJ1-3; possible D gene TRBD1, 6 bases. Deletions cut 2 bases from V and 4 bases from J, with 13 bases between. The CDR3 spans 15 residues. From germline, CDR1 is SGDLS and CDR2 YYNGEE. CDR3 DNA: TGTGCCAGCAGCGTGTACGGAGGGACAGGAAACACCATATATTTT. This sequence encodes CASSVYGGTGNTIYF.

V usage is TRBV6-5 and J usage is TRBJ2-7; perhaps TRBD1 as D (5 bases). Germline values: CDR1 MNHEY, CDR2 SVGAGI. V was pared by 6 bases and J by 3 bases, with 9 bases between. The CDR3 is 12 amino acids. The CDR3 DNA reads TGTGCCAGCAGCCAGACAGACTACGAGCAGTACTTC. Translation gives CASSQTDYEQYF.

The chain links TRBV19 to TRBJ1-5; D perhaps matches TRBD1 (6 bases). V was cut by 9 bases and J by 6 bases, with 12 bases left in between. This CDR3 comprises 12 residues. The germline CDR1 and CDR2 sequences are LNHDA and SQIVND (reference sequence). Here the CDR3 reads CASDRGLQPQHF. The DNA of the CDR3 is TGTGCCAGCGACCGGGGGCTTCAGCCCCAGCATTTT.

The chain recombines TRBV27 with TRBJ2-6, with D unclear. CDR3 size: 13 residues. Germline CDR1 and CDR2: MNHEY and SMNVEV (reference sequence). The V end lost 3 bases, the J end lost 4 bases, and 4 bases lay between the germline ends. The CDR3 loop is CASSLAGANVLTF. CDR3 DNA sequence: TGTGCCAGCAGTTTGGCGGGGGCCAACGTCCTGACTTTC.

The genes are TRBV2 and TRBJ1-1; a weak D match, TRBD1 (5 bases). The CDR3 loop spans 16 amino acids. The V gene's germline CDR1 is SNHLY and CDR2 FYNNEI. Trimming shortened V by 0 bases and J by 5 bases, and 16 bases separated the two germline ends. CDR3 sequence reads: CASSEALGTFGTEAFF. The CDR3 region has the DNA TGTGCCAGCAGTGAAGCCCTTGGGACTTTTGGGACTGAAGCTTTCTTT. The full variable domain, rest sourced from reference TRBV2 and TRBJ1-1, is EPEVTQTPSHQVTQMGQEVILRCVPISNHLYFYWYRQILGQKVEFLVSFYNNEISEKSEIFDDQFSVERPDGSNFTLKIRSTKLEDSAMYFCASSEALGTFGTEAFFGQGTRLTVV.

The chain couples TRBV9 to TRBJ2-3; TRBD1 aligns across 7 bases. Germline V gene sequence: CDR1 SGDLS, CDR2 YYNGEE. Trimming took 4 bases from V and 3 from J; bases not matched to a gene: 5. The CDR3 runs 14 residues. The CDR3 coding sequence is TGTGCCAGCAGCATATGGACAGGAACAGATACGCAGTATTTT. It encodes CASSIWTGTDTQYF.

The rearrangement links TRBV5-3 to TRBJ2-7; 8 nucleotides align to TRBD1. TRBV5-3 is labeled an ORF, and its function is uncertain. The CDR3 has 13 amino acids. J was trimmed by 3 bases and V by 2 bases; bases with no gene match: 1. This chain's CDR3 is CARSFGQGYEQYF. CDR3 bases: TGTGCCAGAAGCTTCGGACAGGGCTACGAGCAGTACTTC.

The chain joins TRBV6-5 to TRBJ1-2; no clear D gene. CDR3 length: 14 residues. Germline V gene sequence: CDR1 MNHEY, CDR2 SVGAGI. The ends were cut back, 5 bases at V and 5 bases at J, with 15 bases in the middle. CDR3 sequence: CASSPFSVTYGYTF. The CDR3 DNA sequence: TGTGCCAGCAGTCCATTCAGTGTCACTTATGGCTACACCTTC.